This T cell receptor (beta chain) derives from a study of T cells expressing NK-cell markers. For this clonotype: What it binds is not known.

Study-wide results and caveats: The CD3+CD56-NKG2C+ fraction of several donors was also led by these clonotypes. Of CD8+ T cells, about 1.0-7.5% belonged to dominant NKG2C+ clonotypes in five to seven donors.

CDR1 SEHNR and CDR2 FQNEAQ come from the germline V gene (reference sequence). The CDR3 is 17 residues long. After re-calling the 5' RACE reads, TCRdb lists one entry per CDR3 protein, DNA absent. This sample's table reports under 500,000 distinct CDR3 sequences. This sequence joins TRBV7-9 and TRBJ2-1; checking the TCRdb D call of TRBD1 is not possible without DNA. The sample comprised blood T cells: a sorted CD56 or NKG2C T cell subset, CD4+ or CD8+ T cells, or bulk PBMC T cells (not recorded which). This receptor was identified in a woman aged 18 to 75 in good health. The CDR3 region is CASSLATVLLLNNEQFF.